This T cell receptor (beta chain) came from a study of blood T cell repertoires in COVID-19. The germline V gene encodes CDR1 MNHEY and CDR2 SVGEGT. Trimming took 2 bases from V and 0 from J, leaving 11 bases between them. CDR3 length: 15 amino acids. This clone was observed a single time. Authors' data handling: Amplifying reference gene primers gave estimates of nucleated cell counts. Data came from immunoSEQ multiplex PCR; TCRdb stores just in-frame clones and leaves some out. The V and J calls and clone size were taken over from that table, and D and trimming were inferred from the DNA. The table lists 200,000 to 250,000 clones, around nine tenths of them singletons.

The sequencing input was peripheral blood. The gene calls are TRBV6-2 or TRBV6-3 and TRBJ2-7; D not resolved. The clonotype originates from a young man with active or convalescent COVID-19. DNA for the CDR3: TGTGCCAGCAGTTACCCGGAGTCGAGCTCCTACGAGCAGTACTTC. Translated: CASSYPESSSYEQYF.